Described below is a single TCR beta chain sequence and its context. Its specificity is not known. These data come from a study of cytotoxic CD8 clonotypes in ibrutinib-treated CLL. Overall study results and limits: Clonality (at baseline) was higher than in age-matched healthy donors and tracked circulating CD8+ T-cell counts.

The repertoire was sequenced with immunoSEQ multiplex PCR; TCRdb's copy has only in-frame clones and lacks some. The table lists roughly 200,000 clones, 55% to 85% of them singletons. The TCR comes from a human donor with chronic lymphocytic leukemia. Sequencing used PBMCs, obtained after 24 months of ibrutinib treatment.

The CDR3 reads CASGLVGETQYF. The CDR3 coding sequence is TGTGCTAGTGGTTTGGTAGGGGAGACCCAGTACTTC. V gene TRBV12-5 combines with J gene TRBJ2-5; D uncertain. In germline, CDR1 is LGHNT, CDR2 FRNRAP. The CDR3 totals 12 residues. Trimming took 0 bases from V and 5 from J, leaving 4 bases between them. The full variable domain, rest sourced from reference TRBV12-5 and TRBJ2-5, is DARVTQTPRHKVTEMGQEVTMRCQPILGHNTVFWYRQTMMQGLELLAYFRNRAPLDDSGMPKDRFSAEMPDATLATLKIQPSEPRDSAVYFCASGLVGETQYFGPGTRLLVL.